This section outlines one T cell receptor (beta chain) sequence together with its context. Its specificity is not known. From germline, CDR1 is SGHAT and CDR2 FQNNGV. V was cut by 1 base and J by 3 bases, with 13 bases left in between. The CDR3 length is 16 residues. The data were obtained in a study of cytomegalovirus exposure and HLA in healthy donors. The study, taken as a whole, reports: CMV serostatus alone was available as immune exposure information. Later genetic work tied a missense DCLRE1C variant to beta-chain V and J trimming.

Primers: 60 Vbeta forward and 13 Jbeta reverse. Methods used by the authors: About 10 million shared chains were among the roughly 80 million unique TCR beta chains that a later analysis counted. Profiled with immunoSEQ multiplex PCR; TCRdb holds only in-frame clones, not every one. V, J and clone size are taken as reported in that table, and D and trimming were inferred from the DNA itself. The table records 80,000 to 95,000 clones, 63% of them present only once. The chain carries TRBV11-2 and TRBJ1-5, with D possibly TRBD1 on 6 matching bases. The sample comprised PBMCs. The clonotype originates from a young woman in good health and CMV-seronegative. In DNA form, the CDR3 reads TGTGCCAGCAGCTTAGGGATCAGGGGCCTCAATCAGCCCCAGCATTTT. Protein: CASSLGIRGLNQPQHF.